This record looks at one T cell receptor (beta chain) sequence and its context. Its antigen is as yet unknown. One junction end disagrees with the germline gene, perhaps due to a read error. Germline values: CDR1 LNHNV, CDR2 YYDKDF (reference sequence). The CDR3 extends over 13 amino acids. This sample was taken from a study of CD8 T cells in ankylosing spondylitis. Study-wide findings and caveats: A TCR beta motif made of eight highly homologous variants seemed typical of ankylosing spondylitis blood.

TCRdb reprocessed the 5' RACE reads via MiXCR and lists one record per CDR3 protein. Among 300,000 to 350,000 distinct CDR3 sequences listed, around 21% were seen once. Sequenced: blood, either unsorted or a sorted T cell fraction (not recorded which). This clonotype was obtained from a female donor with ankylosing spondylitis or in good health (not recorded which). This rearrangement joins TRBV15 to TRBJ2-5, with D tentatively TRBD2 (5 bases). Here the CDR3 DNA reads TGTGCCACCAGCAGAAGCAAGGGAGAGAGCCAGTACTTC. This gives the protein CATSRSKGESQYF.